This is a list of T cell receptor beta chains from one sample in a study of beta chain features in type 1 diabetes. TCRdb's copy holds only in-frame clones and misses some; the assay was immunoSEQ multiplex PCR. In the table there are about 660,000 clones, around 15% of which are singletons. The sequenced sample consisted of naive CD4+ T cells from blood. These receptors all stem from a man between 18 and 35 years old with type 1 diabetes. Each CDR3 is given with its conserved first and last residue. A D gene is named only where the DNA matches it firmly.

J gene: TRBJ2-4; V gene: TRBV2; D gene: TRBD1; CDR3 protein: CASSGQGARDIQYF
J gene: TRBJ2-1; V gene: TRBV7-9; D gene: TRBD2; CDR3 protein: CASSPRTSGRAENEQFF
J gene: TRBJ2-5; V gene: TRBV10-2; D gene: .; CDR3 protein: CAASTQETQYF
J gene: TRBJ2-7; V gene: TRBV20-1; D gene: .; CDR3 protein: CSARRGYEQYF
J gene: TRBJ2-7; V gene: TRBV5-1; D gene: .; CDR3 protein: CASSLEPFTTYEQYF
J gene: TRBJ2-1; V gene: TRBV7-2; D gene: .; CDR3 protein: CASSRDLNQHEQFF
J gene: TRBJ1-1; V gene: TRBV29-1; D gene: .; CDR3 protein: CSGSPDGNTEAFF
J gene: TRBJ1-1; V gene: TRBV7-3; D gene: .; CDR3 protein: CASSSGTSTEAFF
J gene: TRBJ2-7; V gene: TRBV30; D gene: TRBD1; CDR3 protein: CAWSVDRGNLYF
J gene: TRBJ2-1; V gene: TRBV4-3; D gene: .; CDR3 protein: CASSQVAGSYNEQFF
J gene: TRBJ2-5; V gene: TRBV30; D gene: .; CDR3 protein: CAWTYMRPQETQYF
J gene: TRBJ2-7; V gene: TRBV2; D gene: .; CDR3 protein: CASSTGPQEQYF
J gene: TRBJ2-5; V gene: TRBV7-2; D gene: .; CDR3 protein: CASRNVGGETQYF
J gene: TRBJ1-6; V gene: TRBV4-3; D gene: .; CDR3 protein: CASSLRSHGSPLHF
J gene: TRBJ1-6; V gene: TRBV18; D gene: .; CDR3 protein: CASSPNGQLSSYNSPLHF
J gene: TRBJ2-1; V gene: TRBV11-2; D gene: TRBD2; CDR3 protein: CASSLASGGANEQFF
J gene: TRBJ2-3; V gene: TRBV15; D gene: TRBD1; CDR3 protein: CATSRDRSADTQYF
J gene: TRBJ1-3; V gene: TRBV7-9; D gene: .; CDR3 protein: CASRSGVGNTIYF
J gene: TRBJ2-5; V gene: TRBV9; D gene: TRBD2; CDR3 protein: CASSVGTSGGATQYF
J gene: TRBJ1-1; V gene: TRBV5-4; D gene: .; CDR3 protein: CASSRTGGLATEAFF
J gene: TRBJ2-1; V gene: TRBV13; D gene: TRBD2; CDR3 protein: CASSLRGGGSYNEQFF
J gene: TRBJ2-3; V gene: TRBV6-5; D gene: TRBD1; CDR3 protein: CASSSPGQGTDTQYF
J gene: TRBJ2-1; V gene: TRBV18; D gene: .; CDR3 protein: CASHVLGDEQFF
J gene: TRBJ1-1; V gene: TRBV29-1; D gene: TRBD1; CDR3 protein: CSVGRQGGRDEAFF
J gene: TRBJ2-5; V gene: TRBV30; D gene: .; CDR3 protein: CAWSRQQETQYF
J gene: TRBJ2-1; V gene: TRBV20-1; D gene: .; CDR3 protein: CSASRYNEQFF
J gene: TRBJ2-7; V gene: TRBV6-5; D gene: TRBD1; CDR3 protein: CASSQGAYEQYF
J gene: TRBJ2-5; V gene: TRBV10-3; D gene: .; CDR3 protein: CAISAASPQETQYF
J gene: TRBJ2-5; V gene: TRBV30; D gene: TRBD2; CDR3 protein: CAWSSGGIETQYF
J gene: TRBJ2-1; V gene: TRBV28; D gene: .; CDR3 protein: CASSLSRGSSYNEQFF
J gene: TRBJ2-3; V gene: TRBV18; D gene: TRBD2; CDR3 protein: CASSVAGGPTDTQYF
J gene: TRBJ2-7; V gene: TRBV5-1; D gene: TRBD1; CDR3 protein: CASSNQGDAYEQYF
J gene: TRBJ1-5; V gene: TRBV30; D gene: .; CDR3 protein: CAWSVPPGAGNQPQHF
J gene: TRBJ2-3; V gene: TRBV7-9; D gene: TRBD1; CDR3 protein: CASSHTGGGTDTQYF
J gene: TRBJ1-2; V gene: TRBV6-5; D gene: .; CDR3 protein: CASSQTRFYGYTF
J gene: TRBJ1-6; V gene: TRBV5-6; D gene: .; CDR3 protein: CASSLAFTRNNSPLHF
J gene: TRBJ2-1; V gene: TRBV5-6; D gene: .; CDR3 protein: CASSLNRNEQFF
J gene: TRBJ1-1; V gene: TRBV6-4; D gene: .; CDR3 protein: CASSSREGTEAFF
J gene: TRBJ2-1; V gene: TRBV11-1; D gene: .; CDR3 protein: CASSLAGPAYNEQFF
J gene: TRBJ1-2; V gene: TRBV29-1; D gene: .; CDR3 protein: CSALPQGAYGYTF
J gene: TRBJ2-7; V gene: TRBV6-5; D gene: TRBD1; CDR3 protein: CASSPGTGLSYEQYF
J gene: TRBJ2-1; V gene: TRBV7-2; D gene: TRBD2; CDR3 protein: CASSLRTSSGNEQFF
J gene: TRBJ2-5; V gene: TRBV5-6; D gene: TRBD1; CDR3 protein: CASSYRGTQYF
J gene: TRBJ2-3; V gene: TRBV5-4; D gene: TRBD2; CDR3 protein: CASSPTPGLAGFNTDTQYF
J gene: TRBJ2-1; V gene: TRBV4-1; D gene: TRBD2; CDR3 protein: CARPEPGGGRKFF
J gene: TRBJ2-3; V gene: TRBV5-6; D gene: .; CDR3 protein: CASSPFWERTNTQYF
J gene: TRBJ2-1; V gene: TRBV5-1; D gene: TRBD2; CDR3 protein: CASSPGLAGENEQFF